A selection of T cell receptor beta chains follows, all from one sample in a study of identical twins. TCRdb passed the 5' RACE reads through MiXCR, listing each CDR3 protein once. Seen here are approximately 680,000 distinct CDR3 sequences, 7.1% observed once, and the top ten hold roughly 1.5%. A further study also used this sample, focusing on yellow fever vaccine responses in identical twins.

The sample was PBMCs. These TCRs come from a woman aged 18 to 35 in good health. The CDR3 runs from the conserved cysteine through the conserved F or W. The order of the fields is V gene, D gene, J gene, clone size, CDR3 protein, CDR3 DNA. D genes are given only for firm matches. A row's size may be missing; if present it is once, few, many or a size class.

v_call: TRBV5-1
d_call: -
j_call: TRBJ2-1
clone_size: many
cdr3_aa: CASSGGANYNEQFF
cdr3_nt: TGCGCCAGCAGCGGGGGGGCCAATTACAATGAGCAGTTCTTC

v_call: TRBV20-1
d_call: TRBD2
j_call: TRBJ2-5
clone_size: many
cdr3_aa: CSAPLAGLETQYF
cdr3_nt: TGCAGTGCTCCCCTAGCGGGATTAGAGACCCAGTACTTC

v_call: TRBV12-3/TRBV12-4
d_call: -
j_call: TRBJ1-1
clone_size: many
cdr3_aa: CASSFSAGLNTEAFF
cdr3_nt: TGTGCCAGCAGTTTCTCCGCAGGACTGAACACTGAAGCTTTCTTT

v_call: TRBV5-4
d_call: TRBD2
j_call: TRBJ2-7
clone_size: -
cdr3_aa: CASSFPEAGDSYEQYF
cdr3_nt: TGTGCCAGCAGCTTTCCAGAAGCGGGGGACTCCTACGAGCAGTACTTC

v_call: TRBV12-3/TRBV12-4
d_call: -
j_call: TRBJ1-1
clone_size: few
cdr3_aa: CASSLAFGGDTEAFF
cdr3_nt: TGTGCCAGCAGTTTAGCGTTCGGGGGGGACACTGAAGCTTTCTTT

v_call: TRBV20-1
d_call: -
j_call: TRBJ2-2
clone_size: many
cdr3_aa: CSATSSSSAGELFF
cdr3_nt: TGCAGTGCAACTTCCTCTTCCTCGGCCGGGGAGCTGTTTTTT

v_call: TRBV20-1
d_call: TRBD1
j_call: TRBJ2-1
clone_size: few
cdr3_aa: CSARGQGALGNEQFF
cdr3_nt: TGCAGTGCTAGAGGACAGGGGGCGTTAGGGAATGAGCAGTTCTTC

v_call: TRBV20-1
d_call: TRBD2
j_call: TRBJ2-3
clone_size: few
cdr3_aa: CSARVGGTDTQYF
cdr3_nt: TGCAGTGCTAGAGTGGGGGGGACAGATACGCAGTATTTT

v_call: TRBV20-1
d_call: TRBD1
j_call: TRBJ1-1
clone_size: many
cdr3_aa: CSARGQFTEAFF
cdr3_nt: TGCAGTGCCAGGGGACAGTTCACTGAAGCTTTCTTT

v_call: TRBV7-6
d_call: TRBD2
j_call: TRBJ2-3
clone_size: few
cdr3_aa: CASSVTSGRSDTQYF
cdr3_nt: TGTGCCAGCAGCGTCACTAGCGGGCGGTCAGATACGCAGTATTTT

v_call: TRBV29-1
d_call: -
j_call: TRBJ1-1
clone_size: -
cdr3_aa: CSVEAEAGYTEAFF
cdr3_nt: TGCAGCGTTGAAGCCGAGGCAGGGTACACTGAAGCTTTCTTT